The 9 T cell receptor beta chains listed next were all sequenced from one sample in a study of shared T cell receptors in the human thymus. TCRdb keeps only in-frame clones here, not all; method: immunoSEQ multiplex PCR. Of approximately 580,000 clones detected, more than 75% appear once; the ten largest clones hold 0.01% to 0.015%. These data were likewise used in another study, on human thymus T cells.

Sequences were obtained from thymocytes. All receptors come from a boy younger than two with a congenital heart defect.

The V and J genes are TRBV28 and TRBJ2-1; TRBD1 is a possible D gene (6 bases). The length of the CDR3 is 14 residues. Looked up from germline, CDR1 is MDHEN and CDR2 is SYDVKM. Trimming stripped 3 bases from V and 9 bases from J, with 15 bases between. The CDR3: CASSLRHRAFEQFF. In nucleotides, the CDR3 is TGTGCCAGCAGTTTGAGACACAGGGCTTTTGAGCAGTTCTTC.

The chain combines TRBV29-1 with TRBJ1-1; 12 nucleotides align to TRBD1. Germline assignment: CDR1 SQVTM and CDR2 ANQGSEA. V lost 5 bases, J lost 5 bases, and 9 bases stayed unmatched. The CDR3 runs to 15 residues. CDR3 coding DNA: TGCAGCGTTCGTCCCGGGACAGGGGGCGAGACTGAAGCTTTCTTT. Its protein is CSVRPGTGGETEAFF. The full variable domain, with the rest looked up from reference TRBV29-1 and TRBJ1-1, is SAVISQKPSRDICQRGTSLTIQCQVDSQVTMMFWYRQQPGQSLTLIATANQGSEATYESGFVIDKFPISRPNLTFSTLTVSNMSPEDSSIYLCSVRPGTGGETEAFFGQGTRLTVV.

The chain has TRBV27 and TRBJ2-7; 7 bases map to TRBD2. This CDR3 has 15 residues. Unmatched junction bases numbered 8, after V lost 2 bases and J lost 4 bases. CDR1 and CDR2 from the germline V gene are MNHEY and SMNVEV (reference sequence). The CDR3 nucleotides are TGTGCCAGCAGTTTAATTGCGGGAGTGCTTTACGAGCAGTACTTC. Translated: CASSLIAGVLYEQYF.

The chain is built from TRBV4-2 and TRBJ2-5, with a tentative D call TRBD1 (5 bases). Germline CDR1 LGHNA, CDR2 YNFKEQ. The CDR3 extends over 14 amino acids. V was clipped by 4 bases and J by 5 bases, with 14 bases between them. CDR3 protein: CASSPQGPHETQYF. The CDR3 nucleotides are TGTGCCAGCAGCCCCCAGGGTCCTCACGAGACCCAGTACTTC.

The genes are TRBV5-1 and TRBJ2-7, with a weak D call TRBD2 (7 bases). The CDR3 totals 15 residues. From germline, CDR1 is SGHRS and CDR2 YFSETQ. V lost 0 bases and J lost 1, with 11 bases in between. The CDR3 loop reads CASSLVRGPSYEQYF. The CDR3 DNA reads as TGCGCCAGCAGCTTGGTGCGGGGGCCATCCTACGAGCAGTACTTC. Combining the CDR3 with reference TRBV5-1 and TRBJ2-7 gives the whole variable domain KAGVTQTPRYLIKTRGQQVTLSCSPISGHRSVSWYQQTPGQGLQFLFEYFSETQRNKGNFPGRFSGRQFSNSRSEMNVSTLELGDSALYLCASSLVRGPSYEQYFGPGTRLTVT.

For the CDR3, the DNA is TGTGCCAGCAGAAGACTAGCGGGAGGCCCAGATACGCAGTATTTT. It specifies CASRRLAGGPDTQYF. The V call is TRBV6-6, the J call TRBJ2-3; 13 positions agree with TRBD2. The CDR3 consists of 15 residues. With V trimmed by 6 bases and J by 4 bases, 4 bases remained unmatched. CDR1 and CDR2 (germline): MNHNY, SVGAGI (reference sequence).

The gene calls are TRBV28 and TRBJ2-7; 7 nucleotides agree with TRBD2. V lost 6 bases to trimming and J lost 2 bases; unmatched junction nucleotides: 7. CDR1 is MDHEN and CDR2 is SYDVKM in the germline V gene. The CDR3 is made up of 14 amino acids. The CDR3 DNA sequence: TGTGCCAGCAGCAGACTGACTAGCCCCTACGAGCAGTACTTC. Amino acids: CASSRLTSPYEQYF.

This chain links TRBV12-5 with TRBJ2-3, with TRBD2 matching 13 bases. This CDR3 comprises 19 residues. J lost 1 base, V lost 7 bases, and 14 bases had no gene match. The germline V gene has CDR1 LGHNT and CDR2 FRNRAP. The CDR3 is CASVHGLAGVGMGTDTQYF. CDR3 nucleotide sequence: TGTGCTAGTGTTCATGGACTAGCGGGAGTCGGGATGGGCACAGATACGCAGTATTTT.

The rearrangement joins TRBV4-1 to TRBJ2-1, with TRBD1 identical over 8 bases. There are 16 residues in the CDR3. Germline V gives CDR1 MGHRA, CDR2 YSYEKL. With V trimmed by 4 bases and J by 4 bases, 9 bases remained unmatched. The CDR3 sequence: CASSLLRGTGYNEQFF. In DNA, the CDR3 is TGCGCCAGCAGCCTCCTAAGAGGGACAGGTTACAATGAGCAGTTCTTC.